This paragraph covers one TCR beta chain sequence. Its target is not known. CDR1 is LGHNT and CDR2 is FRNRAP in the germline V gene. J gave up 4 bases and V 2 bases, and 6 bases lay outside the gene matches. There are 15 residues in the CDR3. A second PCR, run for roughly 7 to 11 cycles, used a sample-barcoded 5' primer plus a J-beta primer mix. MiXCR was run by TCRdb on the 5' RACE reads, yielding one entry per CDR3 protein. Seen here are roughly 800,000 distinct CDR3 sequences, 20% to 25% observed once, and the top ten hold just under 9.5%. This entry is derived from a study of blood T cells in healthy people across ages. The study's findings and limits: It was held that diversity estimates obtained from one million T cells represented underestimates.

These same data were also listed under a study on T cells of mothers and their children. As that study records: Barcodes for each sample and 2-4 random nucleotides were added by the M1S primer used in the second PCR.

The clonotype originates from a boy aged 5 to 17 in good health. Sequences were obtained from blood. The chain carries TRBV12-5 and TRBJ2-5, with 8 bases identical to TRBD1. DNA for the CDR3: TGTGCTAGTGGTTTGCAGGGGGCGCCCCGAGAGACCCAGTACTTC. This gives the protein CASGLQGAPRETQYF.